The rows below give T cell receptor beta chains drawn from one sample of a study of blood T cells in healthy people across ages. TCRdb used MiXCR to reprocess the 5' RACE reads, holding one entry per CDR3 protein. The sample lists approximately 690,000 distinct CDR3 sequences, 40% to 50% seen once, with around 30% in the top ten. Sequencing was done on a sample of blood. Source of these receptors: an elderly man in good health. Each CDR3 is given with its conserved first and last residue. Fields, in order: clone size, V gene, D gene, J gene, CDR3 protein, CDR3 DNA. A D gene is named only where the DNA matches it firmly. Clone size is given for some rows only: seen once, a few or many times, or a class if the clone is expanded.

NA	TRBV6-2/TRBV6-3	TRBD1	TRBJ1-1	CASKKTGPTEAFF	TGTGCCAGCAAAAAGACAGGGCCCACTGAAGCTTTCTTT
NA	TRBV20-1	NA	TRBJ2-3	CSALPGHSSTDTQYF	TGCAGTGCCCTACCGGGACATAGTAGCACAGATACGCAGTATTTT
NA	TRBV7-2	TRBD2	TRBJ2-5	CASSLGGLGGGVETQYF	TGTGCCAGCAGCTTGGGGGGACTTGGTGGGGGGGTGGAGACCCAGTACTTC
NA	TRBV5-5	TRBD2	TRBJ2-5	CASSSLTSAQATQYF	TGTGCCAGCAGCTCCCTGACTAGCGCGCAGGCGACCCAGTACTTC
many	TRBV14	NA	TRBJ2-5	CASSQNSQETQYF	TGTGCCAGCAGCCAAAACAGCCAAGAGACCCAGTACTTC
NA	TRBV7-2	TRBD1	TRBJ1-5	CASSPRTGQNQPQHF	TGTGCCAGCAGCCCGCGGACAGGGCAGAATCAGCCCCAGCATTTT
few	TRBV6-5	NA	TRBJ2-7	CASREGQSEQYF	TGTGCCAGCAGAGAAGGACAGAGCGAGCAGTACTTC
many	TRBV29-1	TRBD2	TRBJ2-3	CSVGLANTDTQYF	TGCAGCGTGGGACTAGCGAACACAGATACGCAGTATTTT
NA	TRBV29-1	TRBD1	TRBJ1-1	CSVQGAPNTEAFF	TGCAGCGTACAGGGGGCGCCGAACACTGAAGCTTTCTTT
NA	TRBV10-1	NA	TRBJ2-7	CASSELNSYEQYF	TGCGCCAGCAGTGAGCTCAACTCCTACGAGCAGTACTTC
few	TRBV5-8	NA	TRBJ2-3	CASSLSGSFQDTQYF	TGTGCCAGCAGCTTGTCGGGCAGCTTCCAAGATACGCAGTATTTT
NA	TRBV6-5	NA	TRBJ2-3	CASRGQLVPDTQYF	TGTGCCAGCAGGGGGCAATTGGTCCCAGATACGCAGTATTTT
NA	TRBV5-4	TRBD1	TRBJ2-3	CASTTGASTDTQYF	TGTGCCAGCACAACAGGGGCTAGCACAGATACGCAGTATTTT
many	TRBV15	TRBD2	TRBJ2-3	CATSSPRGGPDTQYF	TGTGCCACCAGCAGTCCCCGGGGGGGGCCTGATACGCAGTATTTT
NA	TRBV7-9	TRBD1	TRBJ1-1	CASSPPGGSAFF	TGTGCCAGCAGCCCCCCAGGGGGTTCGGCTTTCTTT
NA	TRBV19	NA	TRBJ2-6	CAGSPNRAGANVLTF	TGTGCCGGTAGTCCCAACAGGGCTGGGGCCAACGTCCTGACTTTC
few	TRBV6-2/TRBV6-3	NA	TRBJ2-3	CASAAGGDTQYF	TGTGCCAGCGCAGCAGGAGGAGATACGCAGTATTTT
few	TRBV7-2	NA	TRBJ1-5	CASSLRGQQWNQPQHF	TGTGCCAGCAGCTTACGAGGGCAACAATGGAATCAGCCCCAGCATTTT
NA	TRBV20-1	TRBD2	TRBJ2-1	CSAARGTTGSYNGQFF	TGCAGTGCTGCCCGGGGGACTACGGGATCCTACAATGGGCAGTTCTTC
NA	TRBV7-2	NA	TRBJ1-5	CASRTGTGSTDQPQHF	TGTGCCAGCAGAACCGGTACGGGGAGTACCGATCAGCCCCAGCATTTT
few	TRBV19	NA	TRBJ2-1	CASSIPGRGNNEQFF	TGTGCCAGTAGTATACCAGGGAGGGGGAACAATGAGCAGTTCTTC
few	TRBV10-2	NA	TRBJ2-5	CASGGMGRETQYF	TGCGCCAGCGGGGGAATGGGACGGGAGACCCAGTACTTC
NA	TRBV6-5	NA	TRBJ2-7	CASSRGLPGNEQYF	TGTGCCAGCAGCCGCGGCCTCCCGGGGAATGAGCAGTACTTC
few	TRBV11-2	NA	TRBJ2-1	CASSLDDFSSYNEQFF	TGTGCCAGCAGCTTAGATGACTTTAGCTCCTACAATGAGCAGTTCTTC
NA	TRBV7-2	NA	TRBJ2-5	CASSVQWGKETQYF	TGTGCCAGCAGCGTTCAATGGGGCAAAGAGACCCAGTACTTC